This note documents a single TCR beta chain sequence. Antigen: not known. This specimen comes from a study of graft-versus-host responses after intestinal transplantation. The overall study: After anti-thymocyte globulin induction, recipients took tacrolimus and steroids for around 3 years.

The study, taken as a whole, reports: The marrow of recipients harbored GvH clones, and ileum or blood showed some of them first.

Graft tissue was processed to release intraepithelial and lamina propria lymphocytes. Clones were read by immunoSEQ multiplex PCR, and TCRdb kept only the in-frame ones, dropping some. The sample lists approximately 63,000 clones, roughly nine tenths seen once, with approximately 1.6% in the top ten. The specimen was ileum tissue, collected more than 350 days after transplant. This receptor was taken from a human patient who received an intestinal transplant, so some T cells may come from the graft donor.

In nucleotides, the CDR3 is TGTGCCAGCAGCTTAGTCGGGGGGATGGGTGAAAAACTGTTTTTT. Amino acids: CASSLVGGMGEKLFF. The gene calls are TRBV11-2 and TRBJ1-4; a weak D match, TRBD1 (5 bases). This CDR3 spans 15 amino acids. Trimming pared 1 base from V and 7 bases from J, leaving 13 bases between. Looked up from germline, CDR1 is SGHAT and CDR2 is FQNNGV.